Below are 17 T cell receptor beta chains sequenced from a single sample in a study of CD8+CD57+ T cells in acquired aplastic anemia. Template material for TCR beta VDJ and CDR3 profiling consisted of genomic DNA. TCRdb ran MiXCR on the reads and lists one entry per CDR3 protein. The profile shows 110,000 or so distinct CDR3 sequences, around half of them singletons. The specimen sequenced was sorted CD4+, CD8+, or CD8+CD57+ T cells (not recorded which) from PBMCs. These receptors were taken from a human donor in good health, serving as a control.

Points on this clonotype: This may arise from a read error, as a much more abundant clone is one base away. The final CDR3 position lacks the conserved phenylalanine or tryptophan, pointing to a likely read error. V usage is TRBV27 and J usage is TRBJ1-2; maybe TRBD1 (5 bases). The CDR3 loop spans 14 amino acids. Trimming removed 0 bases from V and 6 bases from J, with 11 bases in between. The germline V gene has CDR1 MNHEY and CDR2 SMNVEV (reference sequence). CDR3 sequence: CASSLSSGLDGYTL. In DNA form, the CDR3 reads TGTGCCAGCAGTTTATCATCAGGGCTGGATGGCTACACCCTC.

The gene calls are TRBV25-1 and TRBJ2-7; 11 bases are shared with TRBD1. CDR3 length: 17 residues. CDR1 and CDR2 (germline): MGHDK, SYGVNS. Trimming took 2 bases from V and 4 from J; bases not matched to a gene: 10. Written as DNA, the CDR3 is TGTGCCAGCAGTGAAGCGAATGGACAGGGGGCTCTGTACGAGCAGTACTTC. This encodes CASSEANGQGALYEQYF.

This clonotype was detected ten times or more. V gene TRBV29-1 combines with J gene TRBJ1-1, with D tentatively TRBD1 (6 bases). Trimming left V 6 bases short and J 5 bases short, with 13 bases between. Germline V CDR1 and CDR2: SQVTM, ANQGSEA. The CDR3 contains 12 residues. CDR3 residues: CSVSAGVTEAFF. DNA for the CDR3: TGCAGCGTCTCCGCAGGGGTTACTGAAGCTTTCTTT. Full variable domain (missing parts from reference TRBV29-1 and TRBJ1-1): SAVISQKPSRDICQRGTSLTIQCQVDSQVTMMFWYRQQPGQSLTLIATANQGSEATYESGFVIDKFPISRPNLTFSTLTVSNMSPEDSSIYLCSVSAGVTEAFFGQGTRLTVV.

The table lists this clonotype with a few counts. The gene calls are TRBV10-3 and TRBJ1-1; D is ambiguous. This CDR3 region has 15 residues. The ends were cut back, 6 bases at V and 0 bases at J, with 14 bases in the middle. Germline CDR1 reads ENHRY; CDR2 reads SYGVKD. CDR3 DNA sequence: TGTGCCATCAGACCCAAAGACGGGTTGAACACTGAAGCTTTCTTT. Its protein is CAIRPKDGLNTEAFF.

At least ten counts were recorded for this clonotype. The CDR3 here is CASSQGSGQVNEKLFF. The CDR3 DNA sequence: TGCGCCAGCAGCCAAGGGTCGGGACAGGTGAATGAAAAACTGTTTTTT. The rearrangement joins TRBV4-3 to TRBJ1-4, with TRBD1 matching over 8 bases. The CDR3 sequence is 16 residues long. Germline loops: CDR1 LGHNA, CDR2 YSLEER. V lost 1 base and J lost 5; bases outside the gene matches: 6.

The chain recombines TRBV9 with TRBJ2-5, with unresolved D. The CDR3 totals 14 residues. Trimming took off 2 bases at V and 1 base at J, with 9 bases between the two ends. The germline V gene encodes CDR1 SGDLS and CDR2 YYNGEE. CDR3 region: CASSVWGGQETQYF. For the CDR3, the DNA is TGTGCCAGCAGCGTTTGGGGTGGCCAAGAGACCCAGTACTTC.

Concerning this clonotype itself: Compared with germline, one end of the junction differs, possibly owing to a read error. The CDR3 loop is CATSEGAQKETQYF. The CDR3 nucleotides read TGTGCCACCAGTGAAGGTGCTCAGAAAGAGACCCAGTACTTC. V gene TRBV25-1 combines with J gene TRBJ2-5, with D hard to call. Looked up from germline, CDR1 is MGHDK and CDR2 is SYGVNS. The CDR3 loop spans 14 amino acids.

J is TRBJ1-5 and V is TRBV2; TRBD1 matches at 10 bases. This CDR3 has 15 residues. Looked up from germline, CDR1 is SNHLY and CDR2 is FYNNEI. V was clipped by 8 bases and J by 6 bases; unmatched bases: 10. The CDR3 is CASSPDRGRTQPQHF. In nucleotides, the CDR3 is TGTGCCAGCTCTCCAGACAGGGGGCGAACTCAGCCCCAGCATTTT. The variable domain in full, with the rest retrieved from reference TRBV2 and TRBJ1-5, is EPEVTQTPSHQVTQMGQEVILRCVPISNHLYFYWYRQILGQKVEFLVSFYNNEISEKSEIFDDQFSVERPDGSNFTLKIRSTKLEDSAMYFCASSPDRGRTQPQHFGDGTRLSIL.

A note on this clonotype: The conserved phenylalanine or tryptophan normally closing the CDR3 is absent here, so this likely arose from a read error. The DNA is left out, because the CDR3 cannot be placed on it with certainty; the CDR3 is given as TCRdb lists it. The rearrangement uses TRBV24-1 and TRBJ1-1. A total of 8 residues make up the CDR3, ends included. CDR1 is KGHDR and CDR2 is SFDVKD in the germline V gene. CDR3 amino acids: CATSEEDL.

This clonotype was detected only a few times. The chain links TRBV25-1 to TRBJ2-3, with D possibly called TRBD1 or TRBD2 (5 bases each). The germline V and J ends were trimmed by 7 bases and 11 bases, with 19 bases remaining between them. The length of the CDR3 is 13 residues. Germline CDR1 and CDR2: MGHDK and SYGVNS. CDR3 region: CASTNRADTEQYF. Written as DNA, the CDR3 is TGTGCCAGCACGAATCGAGCGGACACTGAGCAGTATTTT.

On this clonotype itself: It may be a read error: a sequence one base away is much more abundant. Given the absence of the conserved phenylalanine or tryptophan at the CDR3 end, a read error is likely. The chain carries TRBV20-1 and TRBJ2-2; 11 positions match TRBD2. J was trimmed by 8 bases and V by 6 bases; bases with no gene match: 11. The CDR3 length is 15 residues. CDR1 and CDR2 (germline): DFQATT, SNEGSKA (reference sequence). CDR3 nucleotides: TGCAGTGCGTCTGCACTAGCGGGGGCTTTGGGGGAGCTGTTTCTT. Its protein is CSASALAGALGELFL.

This chain links TRBV25-1 with TRBJ2-7; 10 bases line up with TRBD1. This CDR3 is 17 amino acids long. Germline V gene sequence: CDR1 MGHDK, CDR2 SYGVNS. V was clipped by 5 bases and J by 1 base; unmatched bases: 11. Written as DNA, the CDR3 is TGTGCCAGCAGTCCGCGACAGGGGGCAGACTATTCCTACGAGCAGTACTTC. Protein product: CASSPRQGADYSYEQYF.

This clonotype was seen repeatedly, ten times or more. The chain employs TRBV4-3 and TRBJ2-7; TRBD1 aligns across 8 bases. This CDR3 is 16 amino acids long. V dropped 0 bases and J dropped 0; count of bases not matched to a gene: 4. Looked up from germline, CDR1 is LGHNA and CDR2 is YSLEER. The DNA for the CDR3 is TGCGCCAGCAGCCAAGATTCGACAGGGGACTCCTACGAGCAGTACTTC. Translation gives CASSQDSTGDSYEQYF.

This clonotype occurred many times. The genes are TRBV12-3 or TRBV12-4 and TRBJ1-3; D unclear. The V end lost 4 bases, the J end lost 0 bases, and 10 bases lay between the germline ends. The CDR3 is 15 amino acids. The CDR3 sequence is CASSSGVGSGNTIYF. DNA for the CDR3: TGTGCCAGCAGTTCCGGGGTTGGCTCTGGAAACACCATATATTTT.

The chain is built from TRBV19 and TRBJ1-1; the match to TRBD1 covers 7 bases. This CDR3 has 13 residues. CDR1 and CDR2 (germline): LNHDA, SQIVND (reference sequence). With V trimmed by 6 bases and J by 7 bases, 8 bases remained unmatched. The CDR3 spells CASRPTGLSEAFF. In DNA form, the CDR3 reads TGTGCCAGTAGACCGACAGGGCTGAGTGAAGCTTTCTTT.

The chain links TRBV19 to TRBJ2-1, with 7 nucleotides matching TRBD2. With V trimmed by 4 bases and J by 0 bases, 3 bases remained unmatched. The germline CDR1 and CDR2 sequences are LNHDA and SQIVND (reference sequence). The CDR3 runs 15 residues. DNA of the CDR3: TGTGCCAGTAGTACCTCGGGGGGCTCCTACAATGAGCAGTTCTTC. Residues: CASSTSGGSYNEQFF.

This clonotype was detected only a few times. The V gene is TRBV15, the J gene TRBJ2-7, with no clear D. Germline loops: CDR1 LNHNV, CDR2 YYDKDF (reference sequence). The V end lost 0 bases, the J end lost 2 bases, and 11 bases lay between the germline ends. The CDR3 spans 15 residues. The CDR3 bases are TGTGCCACCAGCAGAGATAAGCGTCTTCCCTACGAGCAGTACTTC. Protein sequence: CATSRDKRLPYEQYF.